This T cell receptor (beta chain) is from a study of CXCR3-negative and CXCR3-positive naive CD8 T cells (dated by TCRdb to between 2018 and 2021). Turning to the overall study: In total, around 140 million TRB reads were obtained, corresponding to roughly 1.5 +/- 0.3 million reads per library. Diversity and physicochemical repertoire analyses covered about a dozen donors pooled from two independent experiments. TRBV-TRBJ cluster analysis included naive subsets from about 5 donors and memory cells from 3 donors. Overall study results and their limits: TRB CDR3s from CXCR3-positive naive cells showed higher hydrophobicity (lower Kidera factor 4), lower energy, and higher strength and volume indices than CXCR3-negative naive cells. TRBV-TRBJ usage was similar between naive CXCR3-negative and CXCR3-positive cells from the same donor, while memory cells showed distinct patterns. Surface CD5, linked to self-reactivity in mice, was comparable between naive subsets; TCR interaction strength was therefore also inferred from TRB CDR3 physicochemical properties. Because CXCR3 expression was partially decreased after cryopreservation, freshly isolated PBMCs were used for most assays. Both naive subsets had comparably high repertoire diversity, while memory CD8+ T cells had much lower repertoire diversity.

For each CD8+ T cell subset, flow sorting was done in triplicate, and 300,000 to 350,000 cells per subset went directly into RLT lysis buffer. Naive CD8+ T cells were defined stringently as CD45RO-CCR7+CD27+CD95- to exclude memory contaminants. Standard density gradient centrifugation was used to isolate peripheral blood mononuclear cells from buffy coats. Naive CXCR3-negative and CXCR3-positive CD8+ T cells were flow-sorted on a FACSAria III. Total RNA was extracted from sorted cells with an RNeasy Mini Kit. The germline V gene gives CDR1 as SGHRS and CDR2 as YFSETQ. The CDR3 runs 15 residues from the cysteine to the phenylalanine. The protein alone is recorded here. TCRdb records NextSeq 550 as the sequencer. The Human TCR Profiling Kit (MiLaboratory) was used to prepare UMI-labeled 5' RACE TRB cDNA libraries. The full amount of extracted RNA was used for cDNA synthesis, and the full amount of resulting cDNA was used for PCR amplification. The libraries were made side by side, with each library going through the same number of PCR cycles. On the authors' methods: MIGEC and MiXCR extracted about 48,000 +/- 9,800 unique UMI-labeled TRB cDNA molecules per library, requiring at least two reads per UMI. On average, each library contained approximately 40,000 +/- 10,000 functional in-frame TRB CDR3 nucleotide clonotypes without stop codons. Diversity metrics, including normalized Shannon-Wiener and Chao1, were computed in VDJtools after downsampling to 5000 UMI-labeled TRB molecules per sample. VDJtools was used to calculate clonotype-size-weighted physicochemical properties of the central five CDR3 residues, namely interaction energy, strength, volume and Kidera factor 4. After the reads were reprocessed by TCRdb, one entry was made per CDR3 protein sequence, with no DNA. The V and J calls, along with clone size, are taken from TCRdb and not from the paper's own processing. This sample's clone table shows 130,000 or so distinct CDR3 sequences. The top ten clonotypes cover 0.4% to 0.5% of the sample.

As for this clonotype: Its antigen is unknown.

This clonotype originated in a human donor in good health. Some clones in this sample may be carry-over from other donors' samples. The V and J genes are TRBV5-1 and TRBJ2-3; TCRdb returns TRBD2, unconfirmable since there is no DNA. The sequenced sample consisted of naive CXCR3+ CD8+ T cells from blood. This specimen's cell subset or site label, interpreted: CD45RO-CCR7+CD27+CD95- naive CD8+ T cells expressing CXCR3 (TNR3+). The CDR3 protein is CASSFQSAGTDTQYF.